The clone carrying this T cell receptor (beta chain) was detected many times. This record belongs to a study of patients and donors after allogeneic stem cell transplantation. Via MiXCR, TCRdb re-called the RT-PCR reads, giving one row per CDR3 protein. The data contain 20,000 or so distinct CDR3 sequences, about 5% of them singletons. The clonotype originates from a human donor who was either an allogeneic HSCT recipient or a stem cell or donor lymphocyte infusion donor (not recorded which). It is not recorded whose cells these are; they may come from a transplant donor. Sequenced sample: blood, either unsorted or a sorted T cell fraction (not recorded which).

The CDR3 DNA follows: TGTGCCAGCAGCCAAGATGATAGCGGGGGATACGAGCAGTACTTC. As protein: CASSQDDSGGYEQYF. The V gene is TRBV3-1, the J gene TRBJ2-7; 9 bases are shared with TRBD2. Germline V gene lookup returns CDR1 LGHDT and CDR2 YNNKEL (reference sequence). This CDR3 has 15 residues. With 0 bases clipped from V and 4 bases from J, the junction kept 4 bases outside the gene matches.